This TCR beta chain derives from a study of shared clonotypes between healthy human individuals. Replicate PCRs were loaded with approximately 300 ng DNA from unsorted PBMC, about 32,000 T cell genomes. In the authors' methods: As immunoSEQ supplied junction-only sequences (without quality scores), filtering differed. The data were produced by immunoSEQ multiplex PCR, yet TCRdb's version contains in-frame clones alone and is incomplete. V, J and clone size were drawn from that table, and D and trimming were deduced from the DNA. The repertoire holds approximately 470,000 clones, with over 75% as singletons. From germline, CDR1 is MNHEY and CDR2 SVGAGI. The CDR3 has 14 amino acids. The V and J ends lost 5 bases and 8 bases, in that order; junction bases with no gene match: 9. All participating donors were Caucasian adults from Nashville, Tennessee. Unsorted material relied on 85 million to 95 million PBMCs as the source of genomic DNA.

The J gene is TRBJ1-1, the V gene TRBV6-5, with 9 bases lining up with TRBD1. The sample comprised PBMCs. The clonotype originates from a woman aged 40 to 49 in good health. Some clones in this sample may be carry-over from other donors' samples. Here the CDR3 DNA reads TGTGCCAGCAGTAAGACAGGGGGAATTGTAGAAGCTTTCTTT. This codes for CASSKTGGIVEAFF.